Listed below are T cell receptor beta chains from one sample, sequenced in a study of regulatory T cells in long-lasting Graves disease. TCRdb ran MiXCR on the multiplex PCR reads and lists one entry per CDR3 protein. In the table there are a few hundred thousand distinct CDR3 sequences, around 20% of which are singletons. The material sequenced was peripheral blood mononuclear cells (PBMCs), taken when the disease was refractory, from a patient treated with antithyroid drugs. The origin of the receptors is a female donor with Graves disease. Each CDR3 is given with its conserved first and last residue. The D gene is left open where the match is weak. A clone size is listed for some rows: how often the clone was seen (once, few, many), or a class if it is expanded.

>NA|NA|TRBJ1-4|TRBV7-2
CASSSRQLNEKLFF
TGTGCCAGCAGCTCCCGACAGCTTAATGAAAAACTGTTTTTT
>many|TRBD2|TRBJ2-2|TRBV6-1
CASSPIAGGPGGELFF
TGTGCCAGCAGTCCAATAGCGGGAGGGCCTGGCGGGGAGCTGTTTTTT
>NA|NA|TRBJ1-5|TRBV6-2/TRBV6-3
CASSYVGEQPQHF
TGTGCCAGCAGTTACGTAGGGGAGCAGCCCCAGCATTTT
>many|TRBD2|TRBJ2-7|TRBV28
CASTGGATGQYF
TGTGCCAGCACGGGAGGGGCCACGGGGCAGTACTTC
>few|NA|TRBJ2-2|TRBV29-1
CSVDRVGNTGELFF
TGCAGCGTTGACAGGGTCGGGAACACCGGGGAGCTGTTTTTT
>few|TRBD2|TRBJ2-4|TRBV5-1
CASSLRSTSGGGTKNIQYF
TGCGCCAGCAGCTTACGGTCTACGTCGGGGGGGGGAACCAAAAACATTCAGTACTTC
>many|TRBD1|TRBJ2-7|TRBV7-9
CASSLGTAVYEQYF
TGTGCCAGCAGCTTGGGGACAGCGGTCTACGAGCAGTACTTC
>NA|NA|TRBJ1-5|TRBV15
CATSSQGGRGQPQHF
TGTGCCACCAGCAGCCAGGGAGGGCGGGGCCAGCCCCAGCATTTT
>many|NA|TRBJ2-2|TRBV19
CASSIEPGAGVGELFF
TGTGCCAGTAGTATTGAGCCCGGGGCGGGCGTCGGGGAGCTGTTTTTT
>NA|TRBD2|TRBJ2-7|TRBV9
CASSAFSGSNEQYF
TGTGCCAGCAGCGCTTTTAGCGGGAGTAACGAGCAGTACTTC
>many|NA|TRBJ2-7|TRBV6-4
CASSSGLTSPYEQYF
TGTGCCAGCAGTTCTGGACTGACATCTCCTTACGAGCAGTACTTC
>many|TRBD2|TRBJ2-4|TRBV7-8
CASSQAGADAKNIQYF
TGTGCCAGCAGCCAAGCGGGAGCTGACGCCAAAAACATTCAGTACTTC
>many|TRBD1|TRBJ2-7|TRBV29-1
CSVVQGAYEQYF
TGCAGCGTTGTCCAGGGGGCGTACGAGCAGTACTTC
>few|TRBD2|TRBJ2-7|TRBV12-3/TRBV12-4
CASSFQLAGTGIYEQYF
TGTGCCAGCAGTTTCCAACTAGCGGGAACGGGGATCTACGAGCAGTACTTC
>many|NA|TRBJ2-7|TRBV28
CASNTRQAPAYEQYF
TGTGCCAGCAACACGAGACAGGCACCTGCCTACGAGCAGTACTTC
>NA|NA|TRBJ2-7|TRBV20-1
CSARTLSWEQYF
TGCAGTGCTAGAACCCTTTCCTGGGAGCAGTACTTC
>many|NA|TRBJ1-1|TRBV2
CASSEAGFSEAFF
TGTGCCAGCAGTGAAGCGGGTTTTAGTGAAGCTTTCTTT
>few|NA|TRBJ1-1|TRBV6-1
CASSEQLWGYTEAFF
TGTGCCAGCAGTGAACAACTTTGGGGGTACACTGAAGCTTTCTTT
>NA|NA|TRBJ2-2|TRBV20-1
CSASDRSNTGELFF
TGCAGTGCTAGCGACCGTTCGAACACCGGGGAGCTGTTTTTT
>NA|NA|TRBJ2-5|TRBV5-5
CASSYPAGAVQETQYF
TGTGCCAGCAGCTACCCGGCAGGGGCGGTGCAGGAGACCCAGTACTTC
>few|NA|TRBJ2-3|TRBV6-1
CASTPVGGQSTDTQYF
TGTGCCAGCACCCCCGTAGGCGGCCAGAGCACAGATACGCAGTATTTT
>NA|TRBD1|TRBJ1-5|TRBV5-6
CASSLSARDSRLNQPQHF
TGTGCCAGCAGCTTGAGTGCCCGGGACAGTCGCTTGAATCAGCCCCAGCATTTT
>NA|NA|TRBJ1-3|TRBV11-2
CASSLALAGNTTYF
TGTGCCAGCAGCTTAGCATTGGCTGGAAACACCACATATTTT
>NA|TRBD2|TRBJ2-7|TRBV20-1
CSASLAGIYEQYF
TGCAGTGCTAGTCTAGCGGGAATCTACGAGCAGTACTTC
>many|NA|TRBJ1-5|TRBV7-9
CASSLGTGPPNQPQHF
TGTGCCAGCAGCTTAGGAACAGGGCCCCCTAATCAGCCCCAGCATTTT
>NA|NA|TRBJ1-1|TRBV20-1
CSAHKGHMNTEAFF
TGCAGCGCTCACAAAGGGCACATGAACACTGAAGCTTTCTTT
>few|NA|TRBJ2-7|TRBV30
CPWTLPGTTLEHEQYF
TGTCCCTGGACCCTTCCCGGGACCACCTTAGAGCACGAGCAGTACTTC
>many|TRBD2|TRBJ2-2|TRBV2
CASGRLAGPPGELFF
TGTGCCAGTGGGAGACTAGCCGGCCCCCCCGGGGAGCTGTTTTTT
>many|NA|TRBJ1-1|TRBV5-1
CASSLGTKNTEAFF
TGCGCCAGCAGCTTGGGGACCAAGAACACTGAAGCTTTCTTT
>NA|NA|TRBJ2-5|TRBV19
CASSPRGGLKETQYF
TGTGCCAGCAGCCCTAGGGGAGGACTCAAAGAGACCCAGTACTTC
>many|NA|TRBJ1-5|TRBV10-3
CAISDVGNQPQHF
TGTGCCATCAGTGATGTGGGCAATCAGCCCCAGCATTTT
>NA|TRBD1|TRBJ1-5|TRBV20-1
CSASLGQGDQPQHF
TGCAGTGCTAGTTTAGGACAGGGCGATCAGCCCCAGCATTTT
>few|TRBD2|TRBJ2-1|TRBV20-1
CSAMWGLADYNEQFF
TGCAGTGCTATGTGGGGACTAGCGGACTACAATGAGCAGTTCTTC
>NA|NA|TRBJ2-2|TRBV6-5
CASSYDTRTGRNGGLFF
TGTGCCAGCAGTTACGATACGCGAACAGGGCGGAACGGGGGGCTGTTTTTT
>few|TRBD1|TRBJ2-7|TRBV20-1
CSARDPTGGTYEQYF
TGCAGTGCTAGAGACCCGACAGGGGGGACCTACGAGCAGTACTTC
>many|NA|TRBJ2-2|TRBV19
CASSFGTAGELFF
TGTGCCAGTAGTTTCGGGACCGCCGGGGAGCTGTTTTTT
>few|TRBD2|TRBJ2-5|TRBV20-1
CSARPRAGVVWETQYF
TGCAGTGCTAGACCCAGAGCGGGAGTCGTTTGGGAGACCCAGTACTTC
>many|NA|TRBJ2-7|TRBV6-2/TRBV6-3
CASSYTTGEGARYEQYF
TGTGCCAGCAGTTACACGACCGGGGAGGGGGCTCGGTACGAGCAGTACTTC
>many|NA|TRBJ1-1|TRBV7-2
CASSLDRSGSAFF
TGTGCCAGCAGCTTAGACAGGTCAGGGTCAGCTTTCTTT
>many|NA|TRBJ1-1|TRBV10-3
CAIGDSMNTEAFF
TGTGCCATCGGAGACAGCATGAACACTGAAGCTTTCTTT
>once|TRBD1|TRBJ2-7|TRBV4-1
CASSHPGQGIYEQYF
TGCGCCAGCAGCCACCCGGGACAGGGGATCTACGAGCAGTACTTC
>NA|NA|TRBJ1-2|TRBV9
CASSPGGLGYTF
TGTGCCAGCAGCCCGGGGGGGTTAGGCTACACCTTC
>many|TRBD1|TRBJ1-1|TRBV12-3/TRBV12-4
CASRPGRGRTEAFF
TGTGCCAGCAGGCCTGGAAGGGGGCGCACTGAAGCTTTCTTT
>few|NA|TRBJ1-1|TRBV9
CASSAAQGSTEAFF
TGTGCCAGCAGCGCTGCGCAGGGGAGCACTGAAGCTTTCTTT
>NA|NA|TRBJ2-7|TRBV25-1
CASSDAGEQYF
TGTGCCAGCAGTGACGCGGGGGAGCAGTACTTC
>few|TRBD1|TRBJ1-6|TRBV27
CASSSRTGDNSPLHF
TGTGCCAGCAGTTCCCGGACAGGAGATAATTCACCCCTCCACTTT
>few|TRBD1|TRBJ1-1|TRBV3-1
CASSQDRGARLNTEAFF
TGTGCCAGCAGCCAGGACAGGGGGGCGCGGTTGAACACTGAAGCTTTCTTT
>few|NA|TRBJ2-3|TRBV7-2
CASSLRGSGTDTQYF
TGTGCCAGCAGCTTACGAGGGAGCGGCACAGATACGCAGTATTTT
>many|NA|TRBJ2-7|TRBV27
CASSEVAGYEQYF
TGTGCCAGCAGTGAGGTGGCAGGTTACGAGCAGTACTTC
>few|NA|TRBJ1-1|TRBV7-2
CASSPSGFRKAFF
TGTGCCAGCAGCCCCTCTGGGTTTAGGAAAGCTTTCTTT
>NA|NA|TRBJ2-5|TRBV5-6
CASSSAARETQYF
TGTGCCAGCAGCTCGGCCGCTAGGGAGACCCAGTACTTC
>many|NA|TRBJ2-5|TRBV12-3/TRBV12-4
CASSLTAPETQYF
TGTGCCAGCAGTTTGACAGCCCCAGAGACCCAGTACTTC
>NA|NA|TRBJ2-7|TRBV19
CASSMFGRGGNEQYF
TGTGCCAGTAGTATGTTCGGGAGAGGAGGAAACGAGCAGTACTTC
>NA|TRBD2|TRBJ2-7|TRBV20-1
CSAVSGGSGAYEQYF
TGCAGTGCTGTGAGCGGGGGTAGCGGGGCCTACGAGCAGTACTTC
>few|TRBD1|TRBJ2-2|TRBV6-1
CASSQGAIGELFF
TGTGCCAGCAGTCAGGGGGCGATCGGGGAGCTGTTTTTT
>many|NA|TRBJ1-2|TRBV20-1
CSASLTGSHYGYTF
TGCAGTGCTAGTCTTACGGGATCGCACTATGGCTACACCTTC
>NA|NA|TRBJ1-1|TRBV19
CASSIDYSSNTEAFF
TGTGCCAGTAGTATAGATTACAGTTCGAACACTGAAGCTTTCTTT
>few|NA|TRBJ1-5|TRBV19
CASTGGDSNQPQHF
TGTGCCAGTACGGGGGGAGATAGCAATCAGCCCCAGCATTTT
>few|NA|TRBJ2-2|TRBV6-2/TRBV6-3
CASSFSYRAGTGELFF
TGTGCCAGCAGTTTTTCATACCGGGCGGGCACCGGGGAGCTGTTTTTT
>many|NA|TRBJ2-5|TRBV30
CAWSVILEETQYF
TGTGCCTGGAGTGTAATCTTGGAAGAGACCCAGTACTTC